Listed below are T cell receptor beta chains from one sample, sequenced in a study of OX40 agonist ivuxolimab in advanced cancers. Libraries were prepared by immunoSEQ multiplex PCR; TCRdb keeps only in-frame clonotypes and omits some of them. This table holds almost 70,000 clones, 80% to 90% found once. The sample in question was CD4+ or CD8+ T cells sorted from blood, obtained in a trial of the OX40 agonist ivuxolimab. Every receptor here comes from an adult with an advanced solid tumor such as melanoma, head and neck, liver or kidney cancer. CDR3s include the opening cysteine and the closing phenylalanine or tryptophan. D genes are given only for firm matches. Only some rows state a clone size, as once, few, many or a class for expanded clones.

J gene	D gene	clone size	V gene	CDR3 DNA	CDR3 protein
TRBJ2-3	-	-	TRBV14	TGTGCCAGCAGCGGAGGGTACGACACAGATACGCAGTATTTT	CASSGGYDTDTQYF
TRBJ1-4	-	-	TRBV19	TGTGCCAGTAGTATTCGGAAGACGGGGACGGGTATAAATGAAAAACTGTTTTTT	CASSIRKTGTGINEKLFF
TRBJ1-2	TRBD1	-	TRBV5-4	TGTGCCAGCAGATCACAGGGGGCCGAAGACTATGGCTACACCTTC	CASRSQGAEDYGYTF
TRBJ2-1	-	few	TRBV15	TGTGCCACCAGCAGAGATCAGGGGGGAGGGCAGGGTGAGCAGTTCTTC	CATSRDQGGGQGEQFF
TRBJ1-1	TRBD1	-	TRBV19	TGTGCCAGTAGCTCCCCGGGACAGGGGAAGAACACTGAAGCTTTCTTT	CASSSPGQGKNTEAFF
TRBJ1-3	TRBD1	-	TRBV7-8	TGTGCCAGCAGCCAGGGACAGGACGGAAACACCATATATTTT	CASSQGQDGNTIYF
TRBJ1-5	-	-	TRBV6-5	TGTGCCAGCTGGCAAATGGGCAATCAGCCCCAGCATTTT	CASWQMGNQPQHF
TRBJ2-1	-	-	TRBV7-2	TGTGCCAGCAGCCTCACGTTCAATGAGCAGTTCTTC	CASSLTFNEQFF
TRBJ2-1	-	-	TRBV7-7	TGTGCTAGCAGCGCGAGATTCGCCGCGCCGCCGGTCGATGAGCAGTTCTTC	CASSARFAAPPVDEQFF
TRBJ1-5	-	-	TRBV2	TGTGCCAGCAGTGAAGTTGGGAGCAATCAGCCCCAGCATTTT	CASSEVGSNQPQHF
TRBJ2-7	TRBD2	-	TRBV4-1	TGCGCCAGCAGCCAAGAAGAGCGGGAGACCCACGAGCAGTACTTC	CASSQEERETHEQYF
TRBJ2-3	-	-	TRBV29-1	TGCAGCGTTGAACAGGGGAGCACAGATACGCAGTATTTT	CSVEQGSTDTQYF
TRBJ2-7	-	-	TRBV9	TGTGCCAGCAGCGTTTCAGGACAAAACTACGAGCAGTACTTC	CASSVSGQNYEQYF
TRBJ2-1	TRBD1	-	TRBV5-1	TGCGCCAGCAGCCTCGCCGGGACAGGGGGCGCACGGGGATCGTTCTTC	CASSLAGTGGARGSFF
TRBJ1-1	-	-	TRBV11-2	TGTGCCAGCAGCTTATCCAGGGGTAGGACTGAAGCTTTCTTT	CASSLSRGRTEAFF
TRBJ2-3	TRBD2	-	TRBV14	TGTGCCAGCAGCCAATTAGCGGGAGGGCCGGATACGCAGTATTTT	CASSQLAGGPDTQYF
TRBJ2-7	-	-	TRBV27	TGTGCCAGCAAACAAGGGTCGTCGAACGTTGGCGAGCAGTACTTC	CASKQGSSNVGEQYF
TRBJ1-1	-	few	TRBV10-3	TGTGCCATCAGTGGGACTCGGCCGGGGAGCACTGAAGCTTTCTTT	CAISGTRPGSTEAFF
TRBJ1-5	-	-	TRBV28	TGTGCCAGCAGTTTAGGGGTTGGCAATCAGCCCCAGCATTTT	CASSLGVGNQPQHF
TRBJ2-3	TRBD1	-	TRBV15	TGTGCCACCAGCAGTATCTACAGGGGTATCACAGATACGCAGTATTTT	CATSSIYRGITDTQYF
TRBJ1-1	-	-	TRBV18	TGTGCCAGCAAGCGGGACACAGCGAACACTGAAGCTTTCTTT	CASKRDTANTEAFF
TRBJ1-2	-	-	TRBV11-2	TGTGCCAGCAGCTTTGCAGGAGATGGCTACACCTTC	CASSFAGDGYTF
TRBJ2-1	TRBD2	once	TRBV5-1	TGCGCCAGCAGGGTTAGCGGGAGCTCGAACAATGAGCAGTTCTTC	CASRVSGSSNNEQFF
TRBJ2-5	-	-	TRBV12-5	TGTGCTAGTGGTTTGACGGGATCCGCCGAGACCCAGTACTTC	CASGLTGSAETQYF
TRBJ2-1	-	-	TRBV7-9	TGTGCCAACACCCAGGGGGGGGGTGAGCAGTTCTTC	CANTQGGGEQFF
TRBJ1-1	-	-	TRBV5-1	TGCGCCAGCAGCTTGGAGTGGGGCGGCACTGAAGCTTTCTTT	CASSLEWGGTEAFF
TRBJ2-5	-	-	TRBV6-1	TGTGCCAGCGTTTCCGGACCGTCGAATCAAGAGACCCAGTACTTC	CASVSGPSNQETQYF
TRBJ2-3	-	-	TRBV5-4	TGTGCCAGCAGCCCGGGCGGGCTAGCCCCCGATACGCAGTATTTT	CASSPGGLAPDTQYF
TRBJ1-1	-	-	TRBV11-2	TGTGCCAGCAGCTTAGAGGGTTCCCTGAACACTGAAGCTTTCTTT	CASSLEGSLNTEAFF
TRBJ2-7	-	-	TRBV6-6	TGTGCCAGCACCTCGGAGTACGAGCAGTACTTC	CASTSEYEQYF
TRBJ1-1	-	-	TRBV2	TGTGCCAGCAGCTGGGAGTTCTCGGGTACTGAAGCTTTCTTT	CASSWEFSGTEAFF
TRBJ2-3	TRBD1	once	TRBV15	TGTGCCACCAGCCGAGACAGGGGCACAGATACGCAGTATTTT	CATSRDRGTDTQYF
TRBJ2-3	TRBD2	-	TRBV2	TGTGCCAGCGGCGGGCTAGCGGAGACAGATACGCAGTATTTT	CASGGLAETDTQYF